What follows are 29 T cell receptor beta chains derived from one specimen sequenced in a study of spatial heterogeneity in lung cancer. The time point denotes: sample taken at primary tumor resection. TCRs were sequenced from unsorted whole RNA of tumor, nontumor lung or PBMC. TCRdb called the 5' RACE reads again in MiXCR, with one record for every CDR3 protein. This sample has 77,000 or so distinct CDR3 sequences; approximately 21% occur once, and the top ten carry less than 7.5%. The material sequenced was PBMCs, taken at surgery. These receptors were taken from a male donor with early-stage non-small cell lung cancer.

In this sample, this clonotype turned up a few times. CDR3 nucleotide sequence: TGTGCCAGCAGTTTAGCGATTGGGACTGCCCTCTACAATGAGCAGTTCTTC. It codes for CASSLAIGTALYNEQFF. The chain carries TRBV12-3 or TRBV12-4 and TRBJ2-1, with D tentatively TRBD2 (6 bases). V gave up 0 bases and J gave up 3 bases, with 15 bases separating them. The CDR3 loop spans 17 amino acids.

The rearrangement links TRBV7-2 to TRBJ1-2; tentative D call: TRBD1 (6 bases). Trimming took off 0 bases at V and 8 bases at J, with 13 bases between the two ends. The CDR3 is 14 amino acids. Looked up from germline, CDR1 is SGHTA and CDR2 is FQGNSA. DNA for the CDR3: TGTGCCAGCAGCTTAGCGCGGGGGCTAAGGGGCTACACCTTC. This gives the protein CASSLARGLRGYTF.

The rearrangement joins TRBV7-9 to TRBJ1-2; D is unresolved. Germline CDR1 and CDR2: SEHNR and FQNEAQ (reference sequence). The CDR3 runs 13 residues. V lost 5 bases and J 3 bases, leaving 10 bases between the germline ends. The CDR3 here is CASSAGYHYGYTF. In DNA, the CDR3 is TGTGCCAGCAGCGCCGGCTACCACTATGGCTACACCTTC.

The rearrangement links TRBV18 to TRBJ1-1; no reliable D call. CDR1 KGHSH and CDR2 LQKENI come from the germline V gene. Trimming stripped 4 bases from V and 4 bases from J, with 10 bases between. There are 13 residues in the CDR3. The CDR3 spells CASSQPGATEAFF. CDR3 DNA sequence: TGTGCCAGCTCACAGCCCGGAGCCACTGAAGCTTTCTTT.

CDR3 amino acids: CASSLGRSNYGYTF. CDR3 DNA: TGTGCCAGCAGTTTGGGTCGATCTAACTATGGCTACACCTTC. The chain combines TRBV28 with TRBJ1-2; D uncertain. V dropped 3 bases and J dropped 0 bases, with 8 bases sitting between them. The CDR3 consists of 14 residues. The germline CDR1 and CDR2 sequences are MDHEN and SYDVKM.

Regarding this clonotype: A single base separates this from a much larger clone, so it may be a read error. The genes are TRBV18 and TRBJ2-5; 7 nucleotides line up with TRBD2. V was clipped by 8 bases and J by 4 bases; unmatched bases: 10. The V gene's germline CDR1 is KGHSH and CDR2 LQKENI. The CDR3 sequence is 14 residues long. CDR3 DNA: TGTGCCAGCACACTAAGCGGGGAGTCAGAGACCCAGTACTTC. Amino acids: CASTLSGESETQYF.

This clonotype turned up a few times. J is TRBJ2-2 and V is TRBV12-5; a weak D match, TRBD1 (6 bases). CDR1 is LGHNT, CDR2 FRNRAP, per germline. Trimming removed 7 bases from V and 4 bases from J, with 10 bases in between. The CDR3 length is 13 residues. CDR3 sequence (DNA): TGTGCTAGTGCCCCAGGGGTCACCGGGGAGCTGTTTTTT. Its translation: CASAPGVTGELFF. Full variable domain (missing parts from reference TRBV12-5 and TRBJ2-2): DARVTQTPRHKVTEMGQEVTMRCQPILGHNTVFWYRQTMMQGLELLAYFRNRAPLDDSGMPKDRFSAEMPDATLATLKIQPSEPRDSAVYFCASAPGVTGELFFGEGSRLTVL.

CDR3: CASSRVGDSPLHF. CDR3 DNA: TGTGCCAGCAGCCGCGTTGGGGATTCACCCCTCCACTTT. This chain connects TRBV3-1 to TRBJ1-6; no firm D call. The CDR3 length is 13 residues. V was pared by 4 bases and J by 8 bases, with 9 bases between. From germline, CDR1 is LGHDT and CDR2 YNNKEL (reference sequence).

V gene TRBV5-1 combines with J gene TRBJ2-1, with TRBD2 matching over 9 bases. The CDR3 is made up of 15 amino acids. The J segment lost 9 bases and the V segment lost 0 bases, leaving 7 bases of the junction unmatched. Looked up from germline, CDR1 is SGHRS and CDR2 is YFSETQ. The CDR3 region has the DNA TGCGCCAGCAGCTTGGGGCTAGCGGGGTCGGGTGAGCAGTTCTTC. Protein: CASSLGLAGSGEQFF. The whole variable domain, filled in from reference TRBV5-1 and TRBJ2-1, reads KAGVTQTPRYLIKTRGQQVTLSCSPISGHRSVSWYQQTPGQGLQFLFEYFSETQRNKGNFPGRFSGRQFSNSRSEMNVSTLELGDSALYLCASSLGLAGSGEQFFGPGTRLTVL.

In regard to this clonotype: An end of the junction differs from the germline gene, which may be a read error. J is TRBJ2-1 and V is TRBV27; perhaps D is TRBD1 or TRBD2 (5 bases each). The CDR3 runs to 16 residues. The V gene's germline CDR1 is MNHEY and CDR2 SMNVEV (reference sequence). CDR3 sequence: CASSLSSGTLYNEQFF. The CDR3 nucleotides read TGTGCCAGCAGTCTATCGTCCGGGACCCTTTACAATGAGCAGTTCTTC.

In its sample, this clonotype was seen once. The chain joins TRBV7-2 to TRBJ2-7; 10 bases line up with TRBD2. J was trimmed by 1 base and V by 5 bases; bases with no gene match: 8. Germline lookup yields CDR1 SGHTA and CDR2 FQGNSA. The CDR3 length is 16 residues. CDR3 sequence: CASSVPTSGRSYEQYF. For the CDR3, the DNA is TGTGCCAGCAGCGTACCGACTAGCGGGCGGTCCTACGAGCAGTACTTC.

This clonotype was observed a handful of times. The chain has TRBV7-6 and TRBJ2-5, with D perhaps TRBD2 (6 bases). The CDR3 totals 15 residues. Per the germline V gene, CDR1 is SGHVS and CDR2 is FNYEAQ. V gave up 2 bases and J gave up 9 bases, with 19 bases separating them. Here the CDR3 DNA reads TGTGCCAGCAGCTTAAGCAGGGCGGGGAGTCGTTCCCAGTACTTC. Translated: CASSLSRAGSRSQYF.

The chain links TRBV30 to TRBJ1-2; D unresolved. Germline V gene data show CDR1 as GTSNPN and CDR2 as SVGIG (reference sequence). V gave up 3 bases and J gave up 7 bases, with 18 bases separating them. The CDR3 spans 14 residues. The CDR3 coding sequence is TGTGCCTGGAGAGCGGGCCCCTCGCCCAGTGGCTACACCTTC. Its translation is CAWRAGPSPSGYTF.

This clonotype was counted a few times. The chain is built from TRBV6-5 and TRBJ2-7, with TRBD2 identical over 13 bases. The CDR3 covers 17 residues. V shed 0 bases, J shed 6 bases, and the junction held 8 bases outside the gene matches. CDR1 MNHEY and CDR2 SVGAGI come from the germline V gene. The CDR3 coding sequence is TGTGCCAGCAGTTACTCTTCCTTGAGACTAGCGGGAGGCGAGCAGTACTTC. Translated, it gives CASSYSSLRLAGGEQYF.

This clonotype has more than one count but fewer than ten. V is TRBV5-4 and J is TRBJ2-7; 7 nucleotides line up with TRBD1. Germline assignment: CDR1 SGHNT and CDR2 YYREEE (reference sequence). The CDR3 contains 14 residues. V lost 3 bases and J lost 0; bases outside the gene matches: 3. The CDR3 spells CASSSTGSSYEQYF. The CDR3 DNA sequence: TGTGCCAGCAGCTCGACAGGGAGCTCCTACGAGCAGTACTTC.

This clonotype was seen at least ten times. The chain uses TRBV29-1 and TRBJ1-4, with TRBD1 identical over 7 bases. The CDR3 totals 13 residues. CDR1 SQVTM and CDR2 ANQGSEA come from the germline V gene. Trimming cost V 3 bases and J 8 bases; bases outside gene matches: 6. CDR3 region: CSVERGREEKLFF. CDR3 nucleotides: TGCAGCGTTGAGAGGGGGCGGGAGGAAAAACTGTTTTTT. Full variable domain (outside the CDR3, taken from reference TRBV29-1 and TRBJ1-4): SAVISQKPSRDICQRGTSLTIQCQVDSQVTMMFWYRQQPGQSLTLIATANQGSEATYESGFVIDKFPISRPNLTFSTLTVSNMSPEDSSIYLCSVERGREEKLFFGSGTQLSVL.

The rearrangement links TRBV7-2 to TRBJ1-5; no clear D gene. The CDR3 length is 13 residues. Trimming cost V 6 bases and J 1 base, with 7 bases left between them. Germline V gene data show CDR1 as SGHTA and CDR2 as FQGNSA. CDR3 sequence: CASRSGSNQPQHF. The CDR3 DNA sequence: TGTGCCAGCAGATCGGGGAGCAATCAGCCCCAGCATTTT.

This chain uses TRBV2 with TRBJ1-1; no clear D gene. The length of the CDR3 is 13 residues. CDR1 SNHLY and CDR2 FYNNEI come from the germline V gene. V gave up 6 bases and J gave up 2 bases, with 10 bases separating them. DNA of the CDR3: TGTGCCAGCAGCACCAGTCTAAACACTGAAGCTTTCTTT. Residues: CASSTSLNTEAFF.

This clonotype has a handful of counts. The germline gene is not matched at one end of the junction; a read error may be the cause. The chain has TRBV7-7 and TRBJ2-3; maybe TRBD2 (6 bases). In germline, CDR1 is SSHAT, CDR2 FNYEAQ (reference sequence). The CDR3 covers 13 residues. The CDR3: CASSLEEGDTQYF. In DNA, the CDR3 is TGTGCTAGCAGCTTAGAGGAGGGGGATACGCAGTATTTT.

The chain uses TRBV28 and TRBJ2-2; TRBD1 aligns across 10 bases. With V trimmed by 7 bases and J by 7 bases, 9 bases remained unmatched. CDR3 size: 15 residues. Germline-derived CDR1 and CDR2 are MDHEN and SYDVKM. The DNA of the CDR3 is TGTGCCAGCAAAACGACAGGGGGCCGTTTCGGGGAGCTGTTTTTT. It is translated as CASKTTGGRFGELFF. The full variable domain, in which reference TRBV28 and TRBJ2-2 provide the parts outside the CDR3, is DVKVTQSSRYLVKRTGEKVFLECVQDMDHENMFWYRQDPGLGLRLIYFSYDVKMKEKGDIPEGYSVSREKKERFSLILESASTNQTSMYLCASKTTGGRFGELFFGEGSRLTVL.

This clonotype was picked up a small number of times. The chain is built from TRBV7-9 and TRBJ1-3; perhaps TRBD1 as D (5 bases). The V and J ends lost 5 bases and 0 bases respectively, with 14 bases between them. The germline CDR1 and CDR2 sequences are SEHNR and FQNEAQ (reference sequence). The CDR3 is made up of 16 amino acids. The CDR3 loop is CASSPSGTVSGNTIYF. CDR3 bases: TGTGCCAGCAGCCCCTCAGGGACCGTCTCTGGAAACACCATATATTTT. Filled out from reference TRBV7-9 and TRBJ1-3, the complete variable domain reads DTGVSQNPRHKITKRGQNVTFRCDPISEHNRLYWYRQTLGQGPEFLTYFQNEAQLEKSRLLSDRFSAERPKGSFSTLEIQRTEQGDSAMYLCASSPSGTVSGNTIYFGEGSWLTVV.

This clonotype has only a few counts. This chain joins TRBV5-1 and TRBJ2-3; 9 nucleotides agree with TRBD2. Germline V lookup: CDR1 SGHRS, CDR2 YFSETQ. The CDR3 totals 15 residues. V shed 4 bases and J 3 bases; nucleotides not matched to a gene: 6. The CDR3 region has the DNA TGCGCCAGCAGCCCCCCTAGCGGGAAGACAGATACGCAGTATTTT. It encodes CASSPPSGKTDTQYF.

The gene calls are TRBV5-6 and TRBJ1-6; no definite D call. V was pared by 2 bases and J by 10 bases, with 13 bases between. The V gene's germline CDR1 is SGHDT and CDR2 YYEEEE. CDR3 length: 14 residues. The CDR3 loop reads CASSFSDSRSPLHF. CDR3 nucleotides: TGTGCCAGCAGCTTCAGCGATTCCAGGTCACCCCTCCACTTT.

In this sample, this clonotype turned up many times. The CDR3 sequence: CASSAQDKSTEAFF. CDR3 DNA: TGTGCCAGCAGCGCCCAGGACAAGTCCACTGAAGCTTTCTTT. The chain employs TRBV9 and TRBJ1-1; D might be TRBD1 (5 bases). CDR3 length equals 14 residues. V was cut by 3 bases and J by 4 bases, with 13 bases left in between. Germline-derived CDR1 and CDR2 are SGDLS and YYNGEE.

This clonotype occurred many times. The genes are TRBV28 and TRBJ2-6; no definite D call. Germline V CDR1 and CDR2: MDHEN, SYDVKM. The CDR3 covers 15 residues. Trimming left V 3 bases short and J 2 bases short, with 8 bases between. The CDR3 coding sequence is TGTGCCAGCAGTTTGGCGACCCCTGGGGCCAACGTCCTGACTTTC. Its translation is CASSLATPGANVLTF.

V gene TRBV7-2 combines with J gene TRBJ2-2; a weak D match, TRBD2 (5 bases). Germline-derived CDR1 and CDR2 are SGHTA and FQGNSA. The CDR3 contains 15 residues. Trimming shortened V by 7 bases and J by 1 base, and 13 bases separated the two germline ends. The CDR3 nucleotides read TGTGCCAGCATCCGGTCCGGGGTGAACACCGGGGAGCTGTTTTTT. Translation: CASIRSGVNTGELFF. Drawing the rest from reference TRBV7-2 and TRBJ2-2, the complete variable domain is GAGVSQSPSNKVTEKGKDVELRCDPISGHTALYWYRQSLGQGLEFLIYFQGNSAPDKSGLPSDRFSAERTGGSVSTLTIQRTQQEDSAVYLCASIRSGVNTGELFFGEGSRLTVL.

V gene TRBV5-1 combines with J gene TRBJ2-3, with TRBD2 matching over 10 bases. Germline assignment: CDR1 SGHRS and CDR2 YFSETQ. Trimming took 3 bases from V and 2 from J; bases not matched to a gene: 3. The CDR3 covers 15 residues. The CDR3 loop reads CASSSGTSVTDTQYF. CDR3 sequence (DNA): TGCGCCAGCAGCTCCGGGACTAGCGTCACAGATACGCAGTATTTT.

This clonotype was seen a handful of times. V is TRBV28 and J is TRBJ2-2; no reliable D call. Per germline, CDR1 MDHEN and CDR2 SYDVKM. The V and J ends lost 5 bases and 1 base respectively, with 5 bases between them. The CDR3 extends over 13 amino acids. CDR3 coding DNA: TGTGCCAGCAGTACCCAGAACACCGGGGAGCTGTTTTTT. Amino acids: CASSTQNTGELFF.

This clonotype appeared a few times. J is TRBJ2-2 and V is TRBV27, with TRBD2 matching 7 bases. The junction had 14 bases not matched to a gene; V was cut back by 5 bases and J by 8 bases. The CDR3 is 16 amino acids. Per germline, CDR1 MNHEY and CDR2 SMNVEV (reference sequence). CDR3 nucleotide sequence: TGTGCCAGCAGTACTCTAGCGGTCCCGAGGTGGGGGGAGCTGTTTTTT. Amino acids: CASSTLAVPRWGELFF.